This is a list of T cell receptor beta chains from one sample in a study of blood T cell repertoires in COVID-19. Sequencing used immunoSEQ multiplex PCR; TCRdb keeps in-frame clones, though not all of them. The sample has approximately 130,000 clones, just over 75% seen once; the top ten hold approximately 10%. Sequences were obtained from peripheral blood. These TCRs come from a human donor in a cohort sampled during active COVID-19. Both conserved end residues are part of each CDR3. Fields, in order: J gene, V gene, clone size, D gene, CDR3 DNA, CDR3 protein. D genes are given only for firm matches. Clone size is given for some rows only: seen once, a few or many times, or a class if the clone is expanded.

TRBJ2-1,TRBV20-1,NA,TRBD2,TGCAGTGCTCACCGGGGGGGTGAGCAGTTCTTC,CSAHRGGEQFF
TRBJ2-7,TRBV27,NA,NA,TGTGCCAGCAGTTTAACACCCCCTCCCCCCGCGGCCGAGCAGTACTTC,CASSLTPPPPAAEQYF
TRBJ1-5,TRBV18,NA,NA,TGTGCCAGCTCACCACTTCAGAATCAGCCCCAGCATTTT,CASSPLQNQPQHF
TRBJ1-5,TRBV28,NA,NA,TGTGCCAGCAGTTCCGGAGACAATCAGCCCCAGCATTTT,CASSSGDNQPQHF
TRBJ2-3,TRBV6-6,NA,NA,TGTGCCAGCAGGGCAGGGTTCGAGGGCACAGATACGCAGTATTTT,CASRAGFEGTDTQYF
TRBJ2-1,TRBV10-3,NA,TRBD2,TGTGCCATCAGTGAGTCTGGACGGGGAGGGGATGAGCAGTTCTTC,CAISESGRGGDEQFF
TRBJ2-3,TRBV24-1,NA,TRBD2,TGTGCCACCAGTGATTTGACTAGCGGGGGGCCCCATACGCAGTATTTT,CATSDLTSGGPHTQYF
TRBJ2-2,TRBV5-1,NA,NA,TGCGCCAGCAGCTTGGAAGGGCAGGGAGGCACCGGGGAGCTGTTTTTT,CASSLEGQGGTGELFF
TRBJ1-1,TRBV6-5,NA,NA,TGTGCCAGCAGTTACTCGAGGGGAGGGTACACTGAAGCTTTCTTT,CASSYSRGGYTEAFF
TRBJ2-3,TRBV4-1,NA,TRBD2,TGCGCCAGCAGCCAAGGGGCACAAGCGGGGGCGCAGTGGGATACGCAGTATTTT,CASSQGAQAGAQWDTQYF
TRBJ1-2,TRBV19,NA,NA,TGTGCCACCTCTACCGGGGGGCTTCGAGTTGGCTACACCTTC,CATSTGGLRVGYTF
TRBJ2-1,TRBV11-2,NA,NA,TGTGCCAGCAGCTTGGGGGGTCGCTCCTACAATGAGCAGTTCTTC,CASSLGGRSYNEQFF
TRBJ1-4,TRBV6-6,NA,NA,TGTGCCAGCAGTCCAGGACAGAACTTGAATGAAAAACTGTTTTTT,CASSPGQNLNEKLFF
TRBJ2-7,TRBV5-1,NA,TRBD1,TGCGCCAGCAGCTTGGGTGGACAGGGGTTCTACGAGCAGTACTTC,CASSLGGQGFYEQYF
TRBJ1-1,TRBV15,NA,TRBD1,TGTGCCACCAGCTGGGACAGTCCGAACACTGAAGCTTTCTTT,CATSWDSPNTEAFF
TRBJ1-6,TRBV27,NA,TRBD1,TGTGCCAGCAGGCGGACAGGGGCAGCCTATAATTCACCCCTCCACTTT,CASRRTGAAYNSPLHF
TRBJ1-2,TRBV18,NA,NA,TGTGCCAGCTCAAAAGGGGCCTATGGCTACACCTTC,CASSKGAYGYTF
TRBJ1-4,TRBV2,once,NA,TGTGCCAGCAGTGATCGGACAGAGAATGAAAAACTGTTTTTT,CASSDRTENEKLFF
TRBJ1-4,TRBV7-8,NA,NA,TGTGCCAGCAGCCCACGGGTTAGGGGTGAAAAACTGTTTTTT,CASSPRVRGEKLFF
TRBJ1-1,TRBV7-8,NA,NA,TGTGCCAGCAGCCGCGGTGCGGGGGCGCGAGGGGCTGAAGCTTTCTTT,CASSRGAGARGAEAFF
TRBJ1-4,TRBV29-1,NA,NA,TGCAGCGTTTCGGCCCAGGGCCAAGCGGGAAAACTGTTTTTT,CSVSAQGQAGKLFF
TRBJ1-1,TRBV19,NA,TRBD1,TGTGCCAGTAGTATGGACAGGATGAACACTGAAGCTTTCTTT,CASSMDRMNTEAFF
TRBJ2-7,TRBV12-3/TRBV12-4,NA,NA,TGTGCCAGCAGGAAGACAGGTAACGACGAGCAGTACTTC,CASRKTGNDEQYF
TRBJ1-5,TRBV12-3/TRBV12-4,NA,TRBD1,TGTGCCAGCCGTGGGACAGGCGATCAGCCCCAGCATTTT,CASRGTGDQPQHF
TRBJ1-5,TRBV6-2/TRBV6-3,NA,NA,TGTGCCAGCAGTTATTCGGAGGGGTATCAGCCCCAGCATTTT,CASSYSEGYQPQHF